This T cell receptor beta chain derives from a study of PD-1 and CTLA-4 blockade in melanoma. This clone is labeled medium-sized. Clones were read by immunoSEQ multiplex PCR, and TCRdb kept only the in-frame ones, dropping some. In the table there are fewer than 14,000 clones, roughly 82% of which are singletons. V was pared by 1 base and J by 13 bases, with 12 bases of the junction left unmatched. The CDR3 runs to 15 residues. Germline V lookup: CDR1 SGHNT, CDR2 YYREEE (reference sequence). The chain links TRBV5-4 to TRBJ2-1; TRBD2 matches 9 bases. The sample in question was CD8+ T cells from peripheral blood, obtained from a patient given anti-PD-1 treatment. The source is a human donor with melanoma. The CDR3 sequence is CASSLKGLASPEQFF. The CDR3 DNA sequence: TGTGCCAGCAGCTTGAAAGGACTAGCGTCCCCCGAACAGTTCTTC.